Following are 28 T cell receptor beta chains from one sample sequenced in a study of cytomegalovirus exposure and HLA in healthy donors. PCR employed 60 Vbeta and 13 Jbeta primers. TCRdb's copy holds only in-frame clones and misses some; the assay was immunoSEQ multiplex PCR. The data show around 150,000 clones, roughly 79% seen once. Sequenced sample: PBMCs. These receptors were obtained from a woman between 50 and 59 years old in good health and CMV-seronegative.

The chain has TRBV9 and TRBJ2-1; D might be TRBD2 (6 bases). CDR1 SGDLS and CDR2 YYNGEE come from the germline V gene. The CDR3 loop spans 15 amino acids. The V end was cut by 3 bases, the J end by 1 base, with 11 bases between. The CDR3 loop reads CASSGDGGSYNEQFF. As DNA, the CDR3 is TGTGCCAGCAGCGGCGACGGGGGATCCTACAATGAGCAGTTCTTC.

This clone appeared a single time. J is TRBJ2-2 and V is TRBV7-9; D remains ambiguous. The CDR3 is made up of 13 amino acids. Trimming pared 2 bases from V and 10 bases from J, leaving 11 bases between. Germline values: CDR1 SEHNR, CDR2 FQNEAQ (reference sequence). This CDR3 reads CASSLSLRMELFF. The CDR3 coding sequence is TGTGCCAGCAGCTTAAGTTTGCGGATGGAGCTGTTTTTT.

The chain links TRBV15 to TRBJ1-2, with 7 positions matching TRBD1. The CDR3 sequence is 18 residues long. With V trimmed by 3 bases and J by 3 bases, 16 bases remained unmatched. CDR1 LNHNV and CDR2 YYDKDF come from the germline V gene (reference sequence). The CDR3 DNA follows: TGTGCCACCAGCAGTCCGCCCTTTGACAGGGAAGGGGACTATGGCTACACCTTC. This encodes CATSSPPFDREGDYGYTF.

This clone has just a few counts. A read error may produce the germline difference seen at one junction end. This chain joins TRBV7-2 and TRBJ2-7, with D possibly being TRBD2 (6 bases). This CDR3 has 14 residues. CDR1 and CDR2 from the germline V gene are SGHTA and FQGNSA. CDR3 protein: CASSQERVRYEQYF. CDR3 DNA sequence: TGCGCCAGCAGCCAAGAGCGGGTTAGGTACGAGCAGTACTTC.

The chain joins TRBV4-1 to TRBJ1-1; D might be TRBD1 (6 bases). CDR1 MGHRA and CDR2 YSYEKL come from the germline V gene. Trimming stripped 3 bases from V and 11 bases from J, with 19 bases between. The CDR3 is made up of 14 amino acids. The CDR3: CASSQGATLGGAFF. The CDR3 region has the DNA TGCGCCAGCAGCCAGGGGGCCACCCTGGGAGGGGCTTTCTTT.

A few counts support this clone. The gene calls are TRBV30 and TRBJ2-7; unclear D gene. This CDR3 comprises 12 residues. V was clipped by 2 bases and J by 4 bases, with 9 bases between them. Per germline, CDR1 GTSNPN and CDR2 SVGIG (reference sequence). CDR3 bases: TGTGCCTGGAGTCCCGCGAAGTACGAGCAGTACTTC. Amino acid sequence: CAWSPAKYEQYF.

This clone was observed once. This sample also contains other DNA sequences that code for the same CDR3. The V and J genes are TRBV9 and TRBJ1-1; 7 bases are a match to TRBD1. Germline CDR1 SGDLS, CDR2 YYNGEE. This CDR3 contains 14 residues. J lost 4 bases, V lost 0 bases, and 3 bases had no gene match. The DNA of the CDR3 is TGTGCCAGCAGCGTAGGACAGGGCAGCACTGAAGCTTTCTTT. Protein: CASSVGQGSTEAFF.

V is TRBV6-5 and J is TRBJ1-1; weak D call: TRBD1 (5 bases). This CDR3 has 14 residues. V was clipped by 6 bases and J by 1 base, with 12 bases between them. Germline assignment: CDR1 MNHEY and CDR2 SVGAGI. The CDR3 DNA follows: TGTGCCAGCAGCTCATTCGACAGGAACACTGAAGCTTTCTTT. This codes for CASSSFDRNTEAFF.

This clone has a handful of counts. This rearrangement joins TRBV7-2 to TRBJ2-1; a weak D match, TRBD1 (6 bases). The CDR3 is 14 amino acids. Germline-derived CDR1 and CDR2 are SGHTA and FQGNSA. Trimming removed 5 bases at V and 8 bases at J, with 16 bases between. The CDR3 region has the DNA TGTGCCAGCAGCCCCCAATCAGGGGCCTATGAGCAGTTCTTC. This codes for CASSPQSGAYEQFF.

The chain combines TRBV29-1 with TRBJ1-1, with 7 bases matching TRBD1. The germline gives CDR1 SQVTM, CDR2 ANQGSEA. The CDR3 length is 12 residues. With V trimmed by 6 bases and J by 0 bases, 1 base remained unmatched. Here the CDR3 reads CSVGTVNTEAFF. CDR3 coding DNA: TGCAGCGTGGGGACAGTGAACACTGAAGCTTTCTTT.

This clone was counted between two and nine times. The chain joins TRBV5-1 to TRBJ1-4; a possible D gene is TRBD1 (6 bases). V lost 3 bases and J lost 3, with 9 bases in between. The CDR3 loop spans 14 amino acids. Germline values: CDR1 SGHRS, CDR2 YFSETQ. DNA for the CDR3: TGCGCCAGCAGCTCACAGGGTTCTAATGAAAAACTGTTTTTT. As protein: CASSSQGSNEKLFF. Together with reference TRBV5-1 and TRBJ1-4, the CDR3 gives the full variable domain: KAGVTQTPRYLIKTRGQQVTLSCSPISGHRSVSWYQQTPGQGLQFLFEYFSETQRNKGNFPGRFSGRQFSNSRSEMNVSTLELGDSALYLCASSSQGSNEKLFFGSGTQLSVL.

In DNA, the CDR3 is TGCGCCAGCAGCTCGAACAGGGGAGTTGCCTACAATGAGCAGTTCTTC. Translated: CASSSNRGVAYNEQFF. The chain is built from TRBV5-1 and TRBJ2-1; 7 positions match TRBD1. The CDR3 is 16 residues long. V lost 3 bases to trimming and J lost 2 bases; unmatched junction nucleotides: 8. Germline V gives CDR1 SGHRS, CDR2 YFSETQ. The whole variable domain, remainder taken from reference TRBV5-1 and TRBJ2-1, is KAGVTQTPRYLIKTRGQQVTLSCSPISGHRSVSWYQQTPGQGLQFLFEYFSETQRNKGNFPGRFSGRQFSNSRSEMNVSTLELGDSALYLCASSSNRGVAYNEQFFGPGTRLTVL.

The chain employs TRBV5-8 and TRBJ2-1, with 7 bases fitting TRBD2. From germline, CDR1 is SGHTS and CDR2 YDEGEE. The V segment lost 0 bases and the J segment 8 bases; nucleotides outside the gene matches: 11. The CDR3 has 16 residues. The CDR3 DNA reads as TGTGCCAGCAGCTTGGAGGGTAGCGGGTCCGAACATGAGCAGTTCTTC. Encoded protein: CASSLEGSGSEHEQFF.

The rearrangement uses TRBV2 and TRBJ2-3, with D perhaps matching TRBD2 (6 bases). V shed 10 bases and J shed 4 bases, with 21 bases lying between them. Germline V gene data show CDR1 as SNHLY and CDR2 as FYNNEI. This CDR3 spans 15 amino acids. The CDR3 reads CATTEAGVKADTQYF. The CDR3 DNA is TGTGCCACAACCGAAGCGGGTGTTAAGGCAGATACGCAGTATTTT.

The chain has TRBV7-2 and TRBJ1-6; D possibly corresponds to TRBD1 (5 bases). Germline V gene lookup returns CDR1 SGHTA and CDR2 FQGNSA. This CDR3 is 16 amino acids long. V gave up 5 bases and J gave up 1 base, with 12 bases separating them. This chain's CDR3 is CASSLSQGSYNSPLHF. The CDR3 bases are TGTGCCAGCAGCCTTAGTCAGGGTTCCTATAATTCACCCCTCCACTTT.

The gene calls are TRBV5-4 and TRBJ1-5; D is ambiguous. This CDR3 comprises 13 residues. Germline V CDR1 and CDR2: SGHNT, YYREEE (reference sequence). V was shortened by 1 base and J by 7 bases, with 9 bases between the two germline ends. CDR3: CASSLTLGQPQHF. As DNA, the CDR3 is TGTGCCAGCAGCTTGACACTGGGCCAGCCCCAGCATTTT.

This sequence joins TRBV11-2 and TRBJ2-3, with TRBD2 identical over 7 bases. The CDR3 totals 16 residues. Germline V gene sequence: CDR1 SGHAT, CDR2 FQNNGV. V was clipped by 4 bases and J by 5 bases; unmatched bases: 12. The DNA for the CDR3 is TGTGCCAGCAGCTCGCTAGCGGACTCACTGGGAGATACGCAGTATTTT. Its translation: CASSSLADSLGDTQYF.

V and J are TRBV19 and TRBJ2-2, with 8 positions matching TRBD1. Germline V gene lookup returns CDR1 LNHDA and CDR2 SQIVND (reference sequence). There are 14 residues in the CDR3. V dropped 8 bases and J dropped 2; count of bases not matched to a gene: 4. The CDR3 sequence is CASGDRGNTGELFF. The CDR3 DNA reads as TGTGCCAGTGGAGACAGGGGAAACACCGGGGAGCTGTTTTTT.

The V gene is TRBV29-1, the J gene TRBJ1-4, with 7 bases that match TRBD1. After removal of 7 bases from V and 11 bases from J, the junction contained 10 bases not matched to a gene. This CDR3 contains 12 residues. From germline, CDR1 is SQVTM and CDR2 ANQGSEA. For the CDR3, the DNA is TGCAGCGGATTAGGGACAGCCGGCAAACTGTTTTTT. Protein sequence: CSGLGTAGKLFF. Full variable domain (missing parts from reference TRBV29-1 and TRBJ1-4): SAVISQKPSRDICQRGTSLTIQCQVDSQVTMMFWYRQQPGQSLTLIATANQGSEATYESGFVIDKFPISRPNLTFSTLTVSNMSPEDSSIYLCSGLGTAGKLFFGSGTQLSVL.

The chain couples TRBV7-2 to TRBJ2-3, with 11 bases matching TRBD2. Germline values: CDR1 SGHTA, CDR2 FQGNSA. CDR3 length: 16 amino acids. J gave up 2 bases and V 5 bases, and 6 bases lay outside the gene matches. The CDR3 loop is CASSPRLAGSTDTQYF. In nucleotides, the CDR3 is TGTGCCAGCAGCCCCCGACTAGCGGGGTCCACAGATACGCAGTATTTT.

The gene calls are TRBV19 and TRBJ2-5; a possible D gene is TRBD1 (5 bases). This CDR3 contains 13 residues. V was clipped by 6 bases and J by 5 bases, with 13 bases between them. Germline V gene sequence: CDR1 LNHDA, CDR2 SQIVND (reference sequence). DNA of the CDR3: TGTGCCAGTAGAGGGGTCGGTCGGGAGACCCAGTACTTC. It codes for CASRGVGRETQYF.

The table lists this clone with a few counts. The chain joins TRBV7-2 to TRBJ1-2, with D possibly TRBD1 on 6 matching bases. V lost 5 bases and J 5 bases, leaving 15 bases between the germline ends. Per the germline V gene, CDR1 is SGHTA and CDR2 is FQGNSA. This CDR3 contains 14 residues. The DNA for the CDR3 is TGTGCCAGCAGCCGGGGGGCAGGGGAGTATGGCTACACCTTC. Translation: CASSRGAGEYGYTF.

The chain recombines TRBV11-2 with TRBJ2-2; D call uncertain. Germline CDR1 reads SGHAT; CDR2 reads FQNNGV. This CDR3 contains 15 residues. V lost 2 bases to trimming and J lost 1 base, with 8 bases between them. CDR3 DNA sequence: TGTGCCAGCAGCTTATTTGCCAGGAACACCGGGGAGCTGTTTTTT. Translation: CASSLFARNTGELFF. The full variable domain, rest sourced from reference TRBV11-2 and TRBJ2-2, is EAGVAQSPRYKIIEKRQSVAFWCNPISGHATLYWYQQILGQGPKLLIQFQNNGVVDDSQLPKDRFSAERLKGVDSTLKIQPAKLEDSAVYLCASSLFARNTGELFFGEGSRLTVL.

This clone was observed a few times. The chain carries TRBV5-6 and TRBJ2-1, with D uncertain. V was shortened by 0 bases and J by 6 bases, with 10 bases between the two germline ends. This CDR3 contains 14 residues. Per germline, CDR1 SGHDT and CDR2 YYEEEE. The DNA for the CDR3 is TGTGCCAGCAGCTTGGAGTACTCTTTCAATGAGCAGTTCTTC. Translating it yields CASSLEYSFNEQFF.

The gene calls are TRBV4-3 and TRBJ1-4; possible D gene TRBD1, 5 bases. Trimming took 0 bases from V and 3 from J, leaving 14 bases between them. Per germline, CDR1 LGHNA and CDR2 YSLEER. The CDR3 sequence is 17 residues long. CDR3 amino acids: CASSQEQGPGSNEKLFF. The CDR3 DNA is TGCGCCAGCAGCCAAGAGCAAGGGCCAGGGTCTAATGAAAAACTGTTTTTT.

This clone was observed a handful of times. The chain recombines TRBV18 with TRBJ2-1, with 7 bases that match TRBD1. Trimming removed 1 base from V and 6 bases from J; junction bases left unmatched: 6. Germline V gives CDR1 KGHSH, CDR2 LQKENI. The CDR3 has 15 residues. CDR3 loop: CASSPQGAHFNEQFF. The CDR3 nucleotides read TGTGCCAGCTCACCACAGGGGGCGCATTTCAATGAGCAGTTCTTC.

This clone turned up a few times. The chain recombines TRBV7-2 with TRBJ2-7, with 11 positions matching TRBD2. This CDR3 is built from 16 residues. Per germline, CDR1 SGHTA and CDR2 FQGNSA. J lost 4 bases, V lost 2 bases, and 7 bases had no gene match. DNA for the CDR3: TGTGCCAGCAGCTTATCCGCCATAGCGGGAGGGTACGAGCAGTACTTC. As protein: CASSLSAIAGGYEQYF.

The chain recombines TRBV9 with TRBJ2-7; maybe TRBD1 (6 bases). CDR3 size: 15 residues. The V end lost 4 bases, the J end lost 6 bases, and 20 bases lay between the germline ends. The germline V gene encodes CDR1 SGDLS and CDR2 YYNGEE. In DNA form, the CDR3 reads TGTGCCAGCAGCACAACAACCGGGACAATCGGCGAGCAGTACTTC. It codes for CASSTTTGTIGEQYF.